This T cell receptor (beta chain) was sequenced during a study of T cell responses to AZD1222 COVID-19 vaccine (dated by TCRdb to the early 2020s). Context from the whole study: AZD1222 recipients with second doses at about 4 weeks or about 12 weeks were pooled, because spike-specific TCR depth and breadth did not differ between schedules. A total of 233 trial participants underwent TCR sequencing, of whom 207 received two doses of AZD1222 and 26 received two doses of the MenACWY control vaccine. Trial participants were enrolled by age into subgroups of 18-55, 56-69 and 70-plus years, and around 140, 26 and 57 TCR-sequenced participants, respectively, were included in these subgroups. Study-wide conclusions, independent of this receptor: Reportedly, close to half of the unique spike-specific TCRs recognized epitopes lying outside the regions that are mutated in the B.1.351 and B.1.1.7 variants. Participants were mostly white British and included more females than males, and it was suggested by the authors that clonal diversity may have been underestimated. After two AZD1222 doses, spike-specific TCR breadth and depth were significantly higher than at day 0 and than in MenACWY recipients. In the small 56-69-year group, the increase in depth fell short of significance, most likely because of low power. Conclusions about previously exposed vaccinees were limited because only six or seven AZD1222 recipients were SARS-CoV-2 seropositive at baseline. CD4 TCRs associated with the vaccine covered the entire spike protein, and the dominant responses were in regions 160-218 and 743-854. Because no day 14 peak-response samples were available, repertoires were characterized only after the peak T cell response.

On this clone: The specificity of this receptor is unknown. Per-base quality was not reported, and no clone a single base away is much larger than it.

Trimming costs V 3 bases and J 5 bases, and their ends lie 5 bases apart. Based on the germline V gene (reference sequence), the CDR1 and CDR2 sequences are LNHDA and SQIVND. From cysteine to phenylalanine, the CDR3 is 11 amino acids long. CDR3 DNA only is kept here, 33 bases in frame from base 1. The CDR3 regions of human TCRbeta chains were analyzed by immunosequencing. As for the authors' bioinformatics: TCRs in the repertoires were compared against a reference library of SARS-CoV-2-specific TCRs that had been generated with the MIRA antigen-specificity platform. Breadth meant the fraction of unique TCRs that were SARS-CoV-2-associated, whereas depth meant the fraction of total T cells that were SARS-CoV-2-associated. Each spike-specific TCR was assigned to its reactive spike region and to a CD4 or CD8 class using the MIRA data. Log10-transformed breadth and depth values were compared by one-way ANOVA with Sidak's multiple comparisons tests. TCRdb stores this immuneACCESS table with in-frame sequences only. Part of the clones is absent; in the studies checked, under half of the shortfall reflects unresolved V genes, and no reason is known for the rest. V and J calls and clone size are copied from that table; D and trimming were computed from the DNA. This sample lists around 100,000 clones; about 80% were detected once. The ten largest clones add up to roughly 9.9% of the sample.

Interpreted using the paper, the time point label stands for: baseline before first vaccination. Vaccinee samples were obtained from the UK trials COV001 and COV002, which included a single-blind randomized controlled phase 2/3 trial of AZD1222 (ChAdOx1 nCoV-19) in healthy adults. For TCRbeta chain sequencing, PBMC samples were collected from trial participants at day 0 and at day 28 after the second dose. The V and J genes are TRBV19 and TRBJ2-7; the D gene remains uncertain. Specimen: peripheral blood, collected on day 0 of AZD1222 vaccination. The clonotype was recovered from an adult in good health. The nucleotides read TGTGCCAGTAGTATTCGGGACGAGCAGTACTTC. This is translated as CASSIRDEQYF. The reference TRBV19 and TRBJ2-7 proteins fill in what lies around the CDR3, so the full variable domain reads DGGITQSPKYLFRKEGQNVTLSCEQNLNHDAMYWYRQDPGQGLRLIYYSQIVNDFQKGDIAEGYSVSREKKESFPLTVTSAQKNPTAFYLCASSIRDEQYFGPGTRLTVT.